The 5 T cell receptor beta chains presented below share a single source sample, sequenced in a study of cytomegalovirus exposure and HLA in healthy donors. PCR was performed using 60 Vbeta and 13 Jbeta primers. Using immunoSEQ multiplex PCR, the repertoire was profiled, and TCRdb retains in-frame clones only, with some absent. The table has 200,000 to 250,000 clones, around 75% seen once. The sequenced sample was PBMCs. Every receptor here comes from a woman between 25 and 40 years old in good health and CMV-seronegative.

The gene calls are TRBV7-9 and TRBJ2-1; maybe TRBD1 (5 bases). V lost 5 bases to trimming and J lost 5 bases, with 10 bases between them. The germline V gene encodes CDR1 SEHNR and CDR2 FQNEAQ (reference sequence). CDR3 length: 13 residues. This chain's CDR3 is CASSTEGDNEQFF. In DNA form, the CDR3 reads TGTGCCAGCAGCACCGAAGGGGACAATGAGCAGTTCTTC.

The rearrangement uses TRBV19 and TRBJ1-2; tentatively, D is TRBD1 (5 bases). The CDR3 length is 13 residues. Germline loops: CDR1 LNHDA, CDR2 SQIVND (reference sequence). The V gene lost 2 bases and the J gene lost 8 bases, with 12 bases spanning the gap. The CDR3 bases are TGTGCCAGTAGTATATTCGGGGGGGACGGCTACACCTTC. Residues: CASSIFGGDGYTF.

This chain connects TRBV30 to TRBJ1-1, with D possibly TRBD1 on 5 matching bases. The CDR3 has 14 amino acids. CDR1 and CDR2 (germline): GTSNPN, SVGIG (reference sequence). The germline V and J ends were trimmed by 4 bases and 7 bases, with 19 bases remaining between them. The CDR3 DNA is TGTGCCTGGACCGCCGGGCAAGGGGAGGGTGAAGCTTTCTTT. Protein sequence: CAWTAGQGEGEAFF. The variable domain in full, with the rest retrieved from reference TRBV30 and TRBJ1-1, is SQTIHQWPATLVQPVGSPLSLECTVEGTSNPNLYWYRQAAGRGLQLLFYSVGIGQISSEVPQNLSASRPQDRQFILSSKKLLLSDSGFYLCAWTAGQGEGEAFFGQGTRLTVV.

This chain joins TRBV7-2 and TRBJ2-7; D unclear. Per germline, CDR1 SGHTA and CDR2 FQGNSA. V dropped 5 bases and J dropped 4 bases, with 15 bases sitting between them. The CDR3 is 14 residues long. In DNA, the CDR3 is TGTGCCAGCAGCCTCCCGGGTCCTCAGTACGAGCAGTACTTC. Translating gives CASSLPGPQYEQYF.

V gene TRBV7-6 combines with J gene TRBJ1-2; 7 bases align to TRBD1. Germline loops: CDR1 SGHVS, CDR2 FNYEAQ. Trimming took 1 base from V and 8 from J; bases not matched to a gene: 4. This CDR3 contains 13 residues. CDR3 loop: CASSLVTGEGYTF. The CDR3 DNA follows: TGTGCCAGCAGCTTAGTAACAGGGGAAGGCTACACCTTC.